This T cell receptor (beta chain) was sequenced during a study of breast tumors, draining lymph nodes, adjacent tissues. Ten or more counts support this clonotype. The antigen remains unidentified. Points from the study as a whole: Data fit most tumor T cells coming from lymph node, expanding in tumor. That most tumor T cells come from lymph nodes remained unproven. Compared with lymph nodes, tumors were less diverse; compared with nontumor tissue, more.

TCRdb re-derived calls from the multiplex PCR reads in MiXCR, one entry per CDR3 protein. Here the sample spans 66,000 or so distinct CDR3 sequences, roughly two fifths being singletons. J was trimmed by 7 bases and V by 5 bases; bases with no gene match: 4. This CDR3 spans 14 amino acids. Germline loops: CDR1 LGHDT, CDR2 YNNKEL (reference sequence). The rearrangement links TRBV3-1 to TRBJ1-4, with TRBD1 matching over 10 bases. Sequencing was done on a sample of breast tumor tissue. The TCR sequence derives from a female donor with breast cancer. Some clones in this sample may be carry-over from other donors' samples. In DNA, the CDR3 is TGTGCCAGCAGCGACGGGACAGGGGTTGAAAAACTGTTTTTT. Its translation is CASSDGTGVEKLFF.